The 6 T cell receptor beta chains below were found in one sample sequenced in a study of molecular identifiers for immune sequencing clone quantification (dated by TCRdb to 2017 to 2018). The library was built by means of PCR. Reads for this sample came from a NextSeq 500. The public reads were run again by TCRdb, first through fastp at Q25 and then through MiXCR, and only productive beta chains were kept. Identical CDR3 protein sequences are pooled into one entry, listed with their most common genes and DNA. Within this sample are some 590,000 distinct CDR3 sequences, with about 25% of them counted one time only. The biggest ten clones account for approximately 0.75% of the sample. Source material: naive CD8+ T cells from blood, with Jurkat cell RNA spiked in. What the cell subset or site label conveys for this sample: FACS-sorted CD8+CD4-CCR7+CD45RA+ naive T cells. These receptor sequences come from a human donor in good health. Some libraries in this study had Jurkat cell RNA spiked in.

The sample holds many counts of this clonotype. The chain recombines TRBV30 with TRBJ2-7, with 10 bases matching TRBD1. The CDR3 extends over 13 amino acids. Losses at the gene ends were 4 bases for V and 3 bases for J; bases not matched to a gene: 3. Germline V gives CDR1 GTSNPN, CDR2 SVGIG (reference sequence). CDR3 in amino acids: CAWTRDRGYEQYF. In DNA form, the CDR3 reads TGTGCCTGGACCCGGGACAGGGGCTACGAGCAGTACTTC. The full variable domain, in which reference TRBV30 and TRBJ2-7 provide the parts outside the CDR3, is SQTIHQWPATLVQPVGSPLSLECTVEGTSNPNLYWYRQAAGRGLQLLFYSVGIGQISSEVPQNLSASRPQDRQFILSSKKLLLSDSGFYLCAWTRDRGYEQYFGPGTRLTVT.

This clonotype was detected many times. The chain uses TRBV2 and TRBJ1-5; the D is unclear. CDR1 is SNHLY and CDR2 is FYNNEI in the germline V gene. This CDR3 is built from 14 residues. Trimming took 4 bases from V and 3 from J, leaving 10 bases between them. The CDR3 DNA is TGTGCCAGCAGTGTCAGGAGGGACAATCAGCCCCAGCATTTT. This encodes CASSVRRDNQPQHF.

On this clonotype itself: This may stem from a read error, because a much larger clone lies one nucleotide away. CDR3 protein: CAGSHATGTGLEQYF. Written as DNA, the CDR3 is TGCGCCGGCAGCCACGCTACCGGGACAGGGCTCGAGCAGTACTTC. The chain carries TRBV4-1 and TRBJ2-7; 9 nucleotides line up with TRBD1. This CDR3 has 15 residues. Per the germline V gene, CDR1 is MGHRA and CDR2 is YSYEKL.

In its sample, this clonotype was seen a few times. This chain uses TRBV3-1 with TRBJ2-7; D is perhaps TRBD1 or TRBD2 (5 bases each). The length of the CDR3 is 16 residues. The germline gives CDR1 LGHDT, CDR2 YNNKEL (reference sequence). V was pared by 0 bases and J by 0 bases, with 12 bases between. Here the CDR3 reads CASSQEGTVLSYEQYF. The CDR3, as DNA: TGTGCCAGCAGCCAAGAGGGGACGGTCCTCTCCTACGAGCAGTACTTC.

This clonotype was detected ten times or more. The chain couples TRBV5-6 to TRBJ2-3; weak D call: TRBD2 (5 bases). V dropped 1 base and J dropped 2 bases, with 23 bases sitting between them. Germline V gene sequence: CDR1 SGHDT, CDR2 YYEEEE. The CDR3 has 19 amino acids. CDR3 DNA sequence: TGTGCCAGCAGCTTGTATTTTCTAGATCCGGGGTCCCTCACAGATACGCAGTATTTT. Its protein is CASSLYFLDPGSLTDTQYF.

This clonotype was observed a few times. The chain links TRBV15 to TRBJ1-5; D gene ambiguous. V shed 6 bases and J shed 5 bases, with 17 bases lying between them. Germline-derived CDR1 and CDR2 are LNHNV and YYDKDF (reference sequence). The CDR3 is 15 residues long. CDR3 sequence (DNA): TGTGCCACCAGTCACGGGTCCCAGTTTTATCAGCCCCAGCATTTT. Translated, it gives CATSHGSQFYQPQHF.